A single sample is the source of the 17 T cell receptor beta chains below, sequenced in a study of immune evolution from preneoplasia to lung adenocarcinoma. Method: immunoSEQ multiplex PCR; TCRdb's copy keeps in-frame clones and lacks some. The sample records several thousand clones, approximately 80% being singletons. Sequencing was carried out using FFPE lung adenocarcinoma in situ tissue. The receptors come from a donor at least 70 years old with lung adenocarcinoma.

The chain joins TRBV6-7 to TRBJ2-3; D is possibly TRBD2 (5 bases). TRBV6-7 is an ORF, with its function uncertain. This CDR3 contains 12 residues. The V end was cut by 6 bases, the J end by 8 bases, with 12 bases between. Here the CDR3 reads CASRMVSATQYF. The CDR3 DNA sequence: TGTGCCAGCAGGATGGTTAGCGCTACGCAGTATTTT.

The J gene is TRBJ1-1, the V gene TRBV7-3; tentatively, D is TRBD1 (5 bases). The V gene's germline CDR1 is SGHTA and CDR2 FQGTGA. V was pared by 1 base and J by 7 bases, with 13 bases between. This CDR3 has 14 amino acids. Here the CDR3 reads CASSLNGGRGEAFF. CDR3 coding DNA: TGTGCCAGCAGCTTAAACGGGGGTAGAGGTGAAGCTTTCTTT. Filled out from reference TRBV7-3 and TRBJ1-1, the complete variable domain reads GAGVSQTPSNKVTEKGKYVELRCDPISGHTALYWYRQSLGQGPEFLIYFQGTGAADDSGLPNDRFFAVRPEGSVSTLKIQRTERGDSAVYLCASSLNGGRGEAFFGQGTRLTVV.

The rearrangement joins TRBV5-1 to TRBJ2-2; TRBD1 is a possible D gene (6 bases). Germline CDR1 reads SGHRS; CDR2 reads YFSETQ. V lost 4 bases and J 1 base, leaving 11 bases between the germline ends. The CDR3 covers 15 residues. CDR3 bases: TGCGCCAGCAGCCCCCGGACAGTGAACACCGGGGAGCTGTTTTTT. Its protein product is CASSPRTVNTGELFF.

The chain links TRBV2 to TRBJ2-7; possibly TRBD2 for D (6 bases). Deletions cut 6 bases from V and 3 bases from J, with 15 bases between. This CDR3 is built from 14 residues. Per the germline V gene, CDR1 is SNHLY and CDR2 is FYNNEI. CDR3 protein: CASRPGLSVYEQYF. The CDR3 DNA follows: TGTGCCAGCAGGCCGGGACTTTCCGTCTACGAGCAGTACTTC.

This chain connects TRBV6-1 to TRBJ2-7, with D tentatively TRBD2 (6 bases). The V end was cut by 6 bases, the J end by 5 bases, with 11 bases between. The CDR3 runs to 12 residues. Germline CDR1 MNHNS, CDR2 SASEGT. CDR3 nucleotide sequence: TGTGCCAGCAGGCTGTGGGGGGACGAGCAGTACTTC. Amino acid sequence: CASRLWGDEQYF.

This clone has just one count. This chain connects TRBV10-3 to TRBJ1-3; D may be TRBD1 (5 bases). This CDR3 spans 15 amino acids. Germline loops: CDR1 ENHRY, CDR2 SYGVKD. V lost 4 bases to trimming and J lost 0 bases, with 10 bases between them. In DNA form, the CDR3 reads TGTGCCATCAGTGCAGACAGCCGCTCTGGAAACACCATATATTTT. Translated, it gives CAISADSRSGNTIYF.

This rearrangement joins TRBV11-3 to TRBJ2-1, with 7 bases identical to TRBD2. The J segment lost 15 bases and the V segment lost 3 bases, leaving 11 bases of the junction unmatched. CDR1 and CDR2 from the germline V gene are SGHNT and YENEEA. The CDR3 consists of 13 residues. The CDR3 region is CASSLRFAGVMFF. DNA for the CDR3: TGTGCCAGCAGCTTGAGGTTTGCGGGAGTCATGTTCTTC.

V gene TRBV7-9 combines with J gene TRBJ2-5; weak D call: TRBD1 (6 bases). The J call is doubtful: the DNA matches TRBJ2-7 better. This CDR3 has 15 amino acids. Germline V gives CDR1 SEHNR, CDR2 FQNEAQ (reference sequence). Written as DNA, the CDR3 is TGTGCCAGCAGCTTAGAGGGACATTCTACCTACGAGCAGTACTTC. Residues: CASSLEGHSTYEQYF.

The V gene is TRBV6-6, the J gene TRBJ2-1; 11 nucleotides agree with TRBD2. Trimming removed 6 bases from V and 6 bases from J; junction bases left unmatched: 7. This CDR3 comprises 15 residues. Germline V lookup: CDR1 MNHNY, CDR2 SVGAGI (reference sequence). In DNA, the CDR3 is TGTGCCAGCAGCCCACTAGCGGGAGTCTCCAATGAGCAGTTCTTC. Translated: CASSPLAGVSNEQFF.

This chain connects TRBV7-9 to TRBJ1-1; 10 nucleotides match TRBD1. The junction had 9 bases not matched to a gene; V was cut back by 3 bases and J by 5 bases. This CDR3 is built from 16 residues. The germline gives CDR1 SEHNR, CDR2 FQNEAQ (reference sequence). CDR3 DNA: TGTGCCAGCAGCTTGGACAGGGGGTTCCGGGATACTGAAGCTTTCTTT. Translating it yields CASSLDRGFRDTEAFF.

The V and J genes are TRBV6-5 and TRBJ2-7; 7 bases line up with TRBD1. Germline assignment: CDR1 MNHEY and CDR2 SVGAGI. J lost 1 base, V lost 7 bases, and 7 bases had no gene match. This CDR3 has 14 amino acids. The CDR3 DNA follows: TGTGCCAGCAAACAACAGGGGCATTCCTACGAGCAGTACTTC. Protein: CASKQQGHSYEQYF.

The chain recombines TRBV7-2 with TRBJ1-2; no firm D call. The CDR3 has 13 residues. The V and J ends lost 2 bases and 2 bases respectively, with 6 bases between them. Germline lookup yields CDR1 SGHTA and CDR2 FQGNSA. The CDR3 nucleotides are TGTGCCAGCAGCTTACACGAGAACTATGGCTACACCTTC. Encoded protein: CASSLHENYGYTF.

The rearrangement uses TRBV6-4 and TRBJ2-1, with 14 bases matching TRBD2. This CDR3 contains 15 residues. V was pared by 5 bases and J by 6 bases, with 3 bases of the junction left unmatched. Germline assignment: CDR1 MRHNA and CDR2 SNTAGT. The CDR3, as DNA: TGTGCCAGCAGTCCGACTAGCGGGAGGGCCAATGAGCAGTTCTTC. Residues: CASSPTSGRANEQFF.

This rearrangement joins TRBV5-5 to TRBJ2-3, with no clear D. The CDR3 has 13 amino acids. V lost 0 bases and J lost 7, with 9 bases in between. Germline CDR1 and CDR2: SGHKS and YYEKEE (reference sequence). The CDR3 region has the DNA TGTGCCAGCAGCTTGGCCGTATTCCATACGCAGTATTTT. It codes for CASSLAVFHTQYF.

The chain is built from TRBV5-1 and TRBJ1-1; 10 bases align to TRBD1. V shed 3 bases, J shed 5 bases, and the junction held 4 bases outside the gene matches. Germline CDR1 SGHRS, CDR2 YFSETQ. The CDR3 contains 14 residues. CDR3 DNA: TGCGCCAGCAGCTGGGGACAGGGGAGAACTGAAGCTTTCTTT. Amino acids: CASSWGQGRTEAFF.

The CDR3 here is CASSQVGVNTGELFF. CDR3 DNA: TGTGCCAGCAGCCAAGTAGGAGTGAACACCGGGGAGCTGTTTTTT. The gene calls are TRBV4-2 and TRBJ2-2; no definite D call. V lost 1 base and J lost 1, with 7 bases in between. CDR3 size: 15 residues. Germline loops: CDR1 LGHNA, CDR2 YNFKEQ.

The V and J genes are TRBV10-3 and TRBJ1-4; TRBD1 matches at 9 bases. This CDR3 has 14 residues. The germline CDR1 and CDR2 sequences are ENHRY and SYGVKD. The J segment lost 6 bases and the V segment lost 4 bases, leaving 3 bases of the junction unmatched. The CDR3 DNA sequence: TGTGCCATCAGTGCTCGGACAGGGGATGAAAAACTGTTTTTT. It codes for CAISARTGDEKLFF.